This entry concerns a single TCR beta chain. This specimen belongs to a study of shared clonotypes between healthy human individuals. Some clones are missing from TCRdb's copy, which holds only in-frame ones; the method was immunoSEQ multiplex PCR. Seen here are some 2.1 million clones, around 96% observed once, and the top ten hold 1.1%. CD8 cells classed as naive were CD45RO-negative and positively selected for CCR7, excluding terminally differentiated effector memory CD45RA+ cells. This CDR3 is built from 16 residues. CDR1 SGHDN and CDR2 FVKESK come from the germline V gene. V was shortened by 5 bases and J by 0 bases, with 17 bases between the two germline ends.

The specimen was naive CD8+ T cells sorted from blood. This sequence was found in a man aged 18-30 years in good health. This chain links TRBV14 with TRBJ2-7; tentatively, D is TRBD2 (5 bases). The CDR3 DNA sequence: TGTGCCAGCAGCGCCCTGAGCGGCGATAGCTCCTACGAGCAGTACTTC. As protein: CASSALSGDSSYEQYF. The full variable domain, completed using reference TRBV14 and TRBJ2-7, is EAGVTQFPSHSVIEKGQTVTLRCDPISGHDNLYWYRRVMGKEIKFLLHFVKESKQDESGMPNNRFLAERTGGTYSTLKVQPAELEDSGVYFCASSALSGDSSYEQYFGPGTRLTVT.